These T cell receptor beta chains were read from a single sample in a study of Ad26.COV2.S vaccination and SARS-CoV-2 variants. The data were produced by immunoSEQ multiplex PCR, yet TCRdb's version contains in-frame clones alone and is incomplete. The data contain about 410,000 clones, about nine tenths of them seen just once; the ten biggest clones take up 3.5%. The source was peripheral blood, collected in a trial of Ad26.COV2.S vaccine versus placebo. All receptors derive from a person between 18 and 59 years old who received the Ad26.COV2.S COVID-19 vaccine or a placebo. The CDR3 runs from the conserved cysteine through the conserved F or W. Each record gives: CDR3 protein, CDR3 DNA, J gene, clone size, V gene, D gene. The D gene is left open where the match is weak. Not all rows give a size; the values are once, few, many and, for expanded clones, a class.

CDR3 protein: CASSSLNPDQETQYF; CDR3 DNA: TGTGCCAGCAGCTCCCTCAACCCGGATCAAGAGACCCAGTACTTC; J gene: TRBJ2-5; clone size: .; V gene: TRBV7-9; D gene: .
CDR3 protein: CASSAGARYNEQFF; CDR3 DNA: TGTGCCAGCTCAGCGGGGGCTAGATACAATGAGCAGTTCTTC; J gene: TRBJ2-1; clone size: .; V gene: TRBV7-2; D gene: TRBD2
CDR3 protein: CASSLAGQRTTQETQYF; CDR3 DNA: TGCGCCAGCAGCTTGGCCGGACAGCGGACCACCCAAGAGACCCAGTACTTC; J gene: TRBJ2-5; clone size: .; V gene: TRBV5-1; D gene: .
CDR3 protein: CASSLFSRGPNPGTDTQYF; CDR3 DNA: TGTGCCAGCAGCTTGTTCTCCAGGGGGCCTAACCCGGGCACAGATACGCAGTATTTT; J gene: TRBJ2-3; clone size: .; V gene: TRBV5-4; D gene: TRBD1
CDR3 protein: CASSPGTGEYNEKLFF; CDR3 DNA: TGTGCCAGCAGCCCCGGGACAGGGGAATATAATGAAAAACTGTTTTTT; J gene: TRBJ1-4; clone size: .; V gene: TRBV3-1/TRBV3-2; D gene: TRBD1
CDR3 protein: CASSQDPGQGAGYTF; CDR3 DNA: TGTGCCAGCAGCCAAGACCCTGGACAGGGGGCGGGCTACACCTTC; J gene: TRBJ1-2; clone size: .; V gene: TRBV3-1/TRBV3-2; D gene: TRBD1
CDR3 protein: CASSLGTAEKLFF; CDR3 DNA: TGTGCCAGCAGTTTGGGGACAGCCGAAAAACTGTTTTTT; J gene: TRBJ1-4; clone size: .; V gene: TRBV28; D gene: TRBD1
CDR3 protein: CASSYPREYEQYF; CDR3 DNA: TGTGCCAGCAGTTACCCCAGGGAATACGAGCAGTACTTC; J gene: TRBJ2-7; clone size: .; V gene: TRBV6-6; D gene: .
CDR3 protein: CASSTRDRGPYQYF; CDR3 DNA: TGTGCCAGCAGCACAAGGGACAGGGGGCCCTACCAGTATTTT; J gene: TRBJ2-3; clone size: .; V gene: TRBV5-4; D gene: TRBD1
CDR3 protein: CASSLTVEGETFF; CDR3 DNA: TGCGCCAGCAGCTTAACGGTGGAGGGGGAGACTTTCTTT; J gene: TRBJ1-1; clone size: .; V gene: TRBV5-1; D gene: .
CDR3 protein: CASSPRGSSSYEQYF; CDR3 DNA: TGTGCCAGCAGCCCCCGGGGTTCTAGCTCCTACGAGCAGTACTTC; J gene: TRBJ2-7; clone size: once; V gene: TRBV27; D gene: .
CDR3 protein: CASSMSMNTEAFF; CDR3 DNA: TGTGCCAGTAGTATGAGTATGAACACTGAAGCTTTCTTT; J gene: TRBJ1-1; clone size: .; V gene: TRBV19; D gene: .
CDR3 protein: CASSPGTGFVTEAFF; CDR3 DNA: TGTGCCAGTAGTCCCGGGACAGGGTTCGTCACTGAAGCTTTCTTT; J gene: TRBJ1-1; clone size: .; V gene: TRBV19; D gene: TRBD1
CDR3 protein: CASSPQNRGIGYTF; CDR3 DNA: TGTGCCAGCAGCCCCCAAAACAGGGGGATTGGCTACACCTTC; J gene: TRBJ1-2; clone size: .; V gene: TRBV9; D gene: TRBD1
CDR3 protein: CASSIVGGGNQPQHF; CDR3 DNA: TGTGCCAGTAGTATCGTAGGGGGCGGCAATCAGCCCCAGCATTTT; J gene: TRBJ1-5; clone size: .; V gene: TRBV19; D gene: TRBD1
CDR3 protein: CASSQDAGQVTDTQYF; CDR3 DNA: TGTGCCAGCAGCCAAGATGCGGGACAAGTCACAGATACGCAGTATTTT; J gene: TRBJ2-3; clone size: .; V gene: TRBV3-1/TRBV3-2; D gene: .
CDR3 protein: CASSYWTLSSGNTIYF; CDR3 DNA: TGCGCCAGCAGCTATTGGACCCTGAGCTCTGGAAACACCATATATTTT; J gene: TRBJ1-3; clone size: .; V gene: TRBV5-1; D gene: .
CDR3 protein: CASSLAGSGTYEQYF; CDR3 DNA: TGTGCCAGCAGCTTAGCGGGTAGCGGAACCTACGAGCAGTACTTC; J gene: TRBJ2-7; clone size: .; V gene: TRBV7-2; D gene: .
CDR3 protein: CASSRTGGETQYF; CDR3 DNA: TGTGCCAGCAGCCGGACAGGGGGGGAGACCCAGTACTTC; J gene: TRBJ2-5; clone size: few; V gene: TRBV6-5; D gene: TRBD1
CDR3 protein: CASSLNRDFQFF; CDR3 DNA: TGTGCCAGCTCTCTCAATCGGGACTTCCAGTTCTTC; J gene: TRBJ2-1; clone size: .; V gene: TRBV18; D gene: .
CDR3 protein: CASIVSEYNEQFF; CDR3 DNA: TGTGCCAGCATCGTCTCAGAGTACAATGAGCAGTTCTTC; J gene: TRBJ2-1; clone size: .; V gene: TRBV2; D gene: .
CDR3 protein: CASSRPGLAGSNEQFF; CDR3 DNA: TGTGCCAGCAGTCGTCCGGGACTAGCGGGGTCCAATGAGCAGTTCTTC; J gene: TRBJ2-1; clone size: .; V gene: TRBV7-9; D gene: TRBD2
CDR3 protein: CASSLSGALPDPLHF; CDR3 DNA: TGTGCCAGCAGCTTATCGGGGGCCCTTCCAGACCCCCTCCACTTT; J gene: TRBJ1-6; clone size: .; V gene: TRBV11-2; D gene: .
CDR3 protein: CASSVGQSNYGYTF; CDR3 DNA: TGTGCCAGTAGCGTGGGACAGTCCAACTATGGCTACACCTTC; J gene: TRBJ1-2; clone size: .; V gene: TRBV19; D gene: TRBD1
CDR3 protein: CASSLDAQGYYGYTF; CDR3 DNA: TGTGCCAGCAGTTTAGATGCACAGGGGTACTATGGCTACACCTTC; J gene: TRBJ1-2; clone size: .; V gene: TRBV27; D gene: TRBD1
CDR3 protein: CASTGYGGTGELFF; CDR3 DNA: TGTGCCAGCACAGGATACGGAGGGACCGGGGAGCTGTTTTTT; J gene: TRBJ2-2; clone size: .; V gene: TRBV2; D gene: .
CDR3 protein: CASGFEPGGAGAFF; CDR3 DNA: TGTGCTAGTGGTTTCGAACCAGGGGGCGCCGGGGCTTTCTTT; J gene: TRBJ1-1; clone size: .; V gene: TRBV12-5; D gene: TRBD1
CDR3 protein: CASSLAGQFYGYTF; CDR3 DNA: TGTGCCAGCAGCTTAGCAGGACAGTTCTATGGCTACACCTTC; J gene: TRBJ1-2; clone size: once; V gene: TRBV7-2; D gene: .
CDR3 protein: CASRNRLNTEAFF; CDR3 DNA: TGTGCCAGCCGTAACAGGTTGAACACTGAAGCTTTCTTT; J gene: TRBJ1-1; clone size: .; V gene: TRBV27; D gene: .
CDR3 protein: CASSLSGTGELFF; CDR3 DNA: TGTGCCAGCAGTTTATCAGGAACCGGGGAGCTGTTTTTT; J gene: TRBJ2-2; clone size: .; V gene: TRBV27; D gene: .
CDR3 protein: CASARDTAYEQYF; CDR3 DNA: TGTGCCAGCGCCCGGGACACGGCCTACGAGCAGTACTTC; J gene: TRBJ2-7; clone size: .; V gene: TRBV2; D gene: .
CDR3 protein: CASSNSQGAMGYTF; CDR3 DNA: TGTGCCAGCAGTAATTCACAGGGGGCGATGGGCTACACCTTC; J gene: TRBJ1-2; clone size: .; V gene: TRBV6-5; D gene: TRBD1
CDR3 protein: CASSKTGAQASSGNTIYF; CDR3 DNA: TGTGCCAGTAGTAAGACAGGGGCCCAGGCCAGCTCTGGAAACACCATATATTTT; J gene: TRBJ1-3; clone size: .; V gene: TRBV19; D gene: TRBD1
CDR3 protein: CASSYTSGEQYF; CDR3 DNA: TGTGCCAGCAGTTACACTAGTGGCGAGCAGTACTTC; J gene: TRBJ2-7; clone size: .; V gene: TRBV6-2/TRBV6-3; D gene: .
CDR3 protein: CATRDSNMNTEAFF; CDR3 DNA: TGCGCCACCCGGGACAGCAACATGAACACTGAAGCTTTCTTT; J gene: TRBJ1-1; clone size: .; V gene: TRBV10-2; D gene: TRBD1
CDR3 protein: CASSKGQGNTIYF; CDR3 DNA: TGCGCCAGCAGCAAGGGACAGGGAAACACCATATATTTT; J gene: TRBJ1-3; clone size: .; V gene: TRBV5-1; D gene: TRBD1
CDR3 protein: CASRYLGDGEKLFF; CDR3 DNA: TGTGCCAGTAGATATTTAGGGGATGGTGAAAAACTGTTTTTT; J gene: TRBJ1-4; clone size: once; V gene: TRBV19; D gene: .
CDR3 protein: CASRAGANYGYTF; CDR3 DNA: TGTGCCAGCAGGGCCGGGGCCAACTATGGCTACACCTTC; J gene: TRBJ1-2; clone size: .; V gene: TRBV2; D gene: .
CDR3 protein: CASSHMGSGANVLTF; CDR3 DNA: TGTGCCAGCAGCCATATGGGCTCTGGGGCCAACGTCCTGACTTTC; J gene: TRBJ2-6; clone size: .; V gene: TRBV3-1/TRBV3-2; D gene: .
CDR3 protein: CASSLGALKETQYF; CDR3 DNA: TGCGCCAGCAGCTTGGGGGCCCTAAAAGAGACCCAGTACTTC; J gene: TRBJ2-5; clone size: .; V gene: TRBV5-1; D gene: .
CDR3 protein: CASRTGFDYGYTF; CDR3 DNA: TGTGCCAGCAGGACAGGGTTTGACTATGGCTACACCTTC; J gene: TRBJ1-2; clone size: .; V gene: TRBV25-1; D gene: TRBD1
CDR3 protein: CASSVFSGVRSGNTIYF; CDR3 DNA: TGTGCCAGCAGCGTCTTTTCAGGGGTCCGCTCTGGAAACACCATATATTTT; J gene: TRBJ1-3; clone size: .; V gene: TRBV9; D gene: .
CDR3 protein: CASSYSLGVPSEAFF; CDR3 DNA: TGTGCCAGCAGTTACTCGTTAGGAGTCCCCTCTGAAGCTTTCTTT; J gene: TRBJ1-1; clone size: few; V gene: TRBV6-5; D gene: .
CDR3 protein: CASSPGQVGANYGYTF; CDR3 DNA: TGTGCCAGCAGTCCCGGACAGGTCGGTGCTAACTATGGCTACACCTTC; J gene: TRBJ1-2; clone size: .; V gene: TRBV27; D gene: TRBD1
CDR3 protein: CASSEGMGNTIYF; CDR3 DNA: TGTGCCAGCAGTGAGGGGATGGGAAACACCATATATTTT; J gene: TRBJ1-3; clone size: .; V gene: TRBV25-1; D gene: .
CDR3 protein: CASSPGGFGGNTIYF; CDR3 DNA: TGTGCCAGCTCACCGGGCGGATTTGGGGGAAACACCATATATTTT; J gene: TRBJ1-3; clone size: .; V gene: TRBV18; D gene: .
CDR3 protein: CASSAGYEAFF; CDR3 DNA: TGTGCCAGCAGTGCGGGGTATGAAGCTTTCTTT; J gene: TRBJ1-1; clone size: .; V gene: TRBV12-3/TRBV12-4; D gene: .